Below, one T cell receptor beta chain is given with its context. In this sample, this clone turned up once. Its antigen is unknown. No quality values exist for individual bases; no much larger clone is one base distant. The data stem from a study of graft-versus-host responses after intestinal transplantation (dated by TCRdb to the early 2020s). For the study in its entirety: Multivisceral, liver-intestinal, or isolated intestinal transplants were received by the recipients. Every recipient was given anti-thymocyte globulin induction, followed by around three years of maintenance tacrolimus and steroids. After intestinal transplantation, graft-versus-host and host-versus-graft alloreactive T cell clones in the graft, circulation and bone marrow were tracked using bulk TCR-beta CDR3 sequencing. Alloreactive clones were identified by sequencing pre-transplant mixed lymphocyte reaction products and comparing these products with unstimulated pre-transplant donor and recipient T cells. The cohort enrolled around 23 intestinal transplant recipients including one retransplant, and a few patients lacking pretransplant specimens were excluded. Donor T cell macrochimerism was defined as a peak of at least 4% donor T cells among recipient peripheral blood mononuclear cells. Rather than being sequenced by the commercial service, samples from a few later patients were sequenced in-house on an Illumina MiSeq and processed with MiXCR.

Study-wide conclusions, independent of this receptor: The relatively low number and heterogeneity of intestinal transplant patients limited the conclusions. High GvH to HvG T cell clonal ratios were observed in the allografts of patients with donor T cell macrochimerism. GvH clones were detected in recipient bone marrow, and some of these GvH clones were observed earlier in ileal mucosa or blood, consistent with an intestinal mucosal origin. Early after transplant, peak levels of circulating GvH clones were associated with declines in HvG clones.

Here V drops 4 bases and J drops 0 bases, and the junction holds 6 bases not matched to any gene. The germline V gene provides CDR1 SNHLY and CDR2 FYNNEI. Spanning cysteine to phenylalanine, the CDR3 consists of 16 amino acids. Only CDR3 DNA remains: 48 bases, in frame from the first base. The time point label for this specimen denotes: cells obtained before transplantation from donor or recipient. CD3+CD4+ and CD3+CD8+ populations were FACS-sorted from unstimulated pre-transplant donor and recipient cells taken from spleen or lymph nodes. To prepare the library, the immunoSEQ multiplex PCR assay was applied. For most patients, genomic DNA was isolated with the Qiagen DNeasy Blood and Tissue Kit and shipped frozen to Adaptive Biotechnologies for TCR sequencing. For most patients, high-throughput TCR-beta CDR3 sequencing of genomic DNA was performed by Adaptive Biotechnologies. In the original analysis: TCR sequencing data were retrieved from Adaptive's ImmunoSEQ software for around 20 patients, whereas a few other patients were processed with MiXCR and VDJtools. To correct CD4 versus CD8 sorting errors, sequences present in both subsets at a frequency ratio below 5:1 were removed. CDR3 nucleotide sequences shared between donor and recipient were removed because the origin of such sequences could not be assigned. At least 2-fold expansion over unstimulated cells and a minimum CFSE-low frequency of 0.002% (template counts) or 0.001% (read counts) were required for clones to be classified as alloreactive. Clones detected in sequenced pre-transplant spleen, lymph node, or MLR CFSE-low populations of the donor or recipient were defined as mappable. The cumulative frequency of alloreactive clones was calculated as a percentage of all sequences, weighted by copy number. TCRdb took over this immuneACCESS table, retaining in-frame rearrangements with V and J assigned. Such tables are incomplete; in checked studies, under half of the missing clones stem from an unresolved V gene, and the remainder is unexplained. The D gene and trimming were derived from the DNA, and the V and J assignments and clone size from that table. The sample has approximately 92,000 clones on record, over 80% of them singletons. Roughly 6% of the sample comes from the top ten.

This receptor was taken from a human donor who received an intestinal transplant. The sequence links TRBV2 to TRBJ2-3; 8 of the junction bases match TRBD1. Sequenced here: unstimulated CD8+ T cells sorted from spleen or lymph node cells, sampled before intestinal transplant. The CDR3 loop reads CASSGQGSRSTDTQYF. In nucleotide form, the sequence is TGTGCCAGCAGTGGACAGGGGAGTAGGAGCACAGATACGCAGTATTTT.